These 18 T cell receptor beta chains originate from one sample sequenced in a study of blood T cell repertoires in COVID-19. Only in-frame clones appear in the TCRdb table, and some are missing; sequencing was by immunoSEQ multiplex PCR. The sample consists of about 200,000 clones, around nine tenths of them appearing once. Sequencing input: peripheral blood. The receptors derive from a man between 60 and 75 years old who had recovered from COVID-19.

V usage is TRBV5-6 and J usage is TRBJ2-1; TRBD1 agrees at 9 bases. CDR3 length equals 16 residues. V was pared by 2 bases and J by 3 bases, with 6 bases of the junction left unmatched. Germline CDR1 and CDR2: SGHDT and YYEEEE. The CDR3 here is CASSLAMGQGYNEQFF. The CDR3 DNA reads TGTGCCAGCAGCTTAGCAATGGGACAGGGCTACAATGAGCAGTTCTTC.

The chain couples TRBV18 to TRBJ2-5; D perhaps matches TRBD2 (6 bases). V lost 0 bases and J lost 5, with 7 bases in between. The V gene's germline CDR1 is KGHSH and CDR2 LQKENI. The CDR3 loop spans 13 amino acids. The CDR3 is CASSPPTRETQYF. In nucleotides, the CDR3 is TGTGCCAGCTCACCACCGACTAGGGAGACCCAGTACTTC.

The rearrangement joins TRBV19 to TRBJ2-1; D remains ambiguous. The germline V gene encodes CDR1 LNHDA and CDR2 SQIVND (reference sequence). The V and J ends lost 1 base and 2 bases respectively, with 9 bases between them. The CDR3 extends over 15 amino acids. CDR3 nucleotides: TGTGCCAGTAGTATAGTGGGCGCTACCTACAATGAGCAGTTCTTC. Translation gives CASSIVGATYNEQFF.

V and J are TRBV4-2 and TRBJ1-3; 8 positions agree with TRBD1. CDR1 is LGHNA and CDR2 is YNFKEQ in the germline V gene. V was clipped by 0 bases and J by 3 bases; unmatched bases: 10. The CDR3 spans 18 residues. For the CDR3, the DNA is TGTGCCAGCAGCCAAGAAGGGGGGACAGGAGGCTTTGGAAACACCATATATTTT. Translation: CASSQEGGTGGFGNTIYF.

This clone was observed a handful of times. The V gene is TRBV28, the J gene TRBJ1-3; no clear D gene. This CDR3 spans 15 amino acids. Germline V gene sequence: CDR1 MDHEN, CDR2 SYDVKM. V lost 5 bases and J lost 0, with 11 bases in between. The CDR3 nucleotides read TGTGCCAGCAGTCTACCCGGTTCCTCTGGAAACACCATATATTTT. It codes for CASSLPGSSGNTIYF.

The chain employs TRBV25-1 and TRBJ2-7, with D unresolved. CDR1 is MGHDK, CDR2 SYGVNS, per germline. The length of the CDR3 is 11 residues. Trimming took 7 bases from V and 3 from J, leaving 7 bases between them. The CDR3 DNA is TGTGCCAGCATCAGGAACTACGAGCAGTACTTC. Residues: CASIRNYEQYF.

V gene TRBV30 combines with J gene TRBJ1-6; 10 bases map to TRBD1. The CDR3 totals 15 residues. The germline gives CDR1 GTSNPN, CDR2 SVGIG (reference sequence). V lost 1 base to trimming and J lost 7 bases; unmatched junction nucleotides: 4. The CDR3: CAWSGGQGENSPLHF. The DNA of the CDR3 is TGTGCCTGGAGTGGCGGACAGGGGGAAAATTCACCCCTCCACTTT.

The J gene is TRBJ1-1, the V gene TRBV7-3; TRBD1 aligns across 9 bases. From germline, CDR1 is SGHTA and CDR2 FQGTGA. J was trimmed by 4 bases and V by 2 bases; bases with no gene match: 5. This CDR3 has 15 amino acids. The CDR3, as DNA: TGTGCCAGCAGCTTAGCAGGGGGACAGGGCACTGAAGCTTTCTTT. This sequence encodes CASSLAGGQGTEAFF.

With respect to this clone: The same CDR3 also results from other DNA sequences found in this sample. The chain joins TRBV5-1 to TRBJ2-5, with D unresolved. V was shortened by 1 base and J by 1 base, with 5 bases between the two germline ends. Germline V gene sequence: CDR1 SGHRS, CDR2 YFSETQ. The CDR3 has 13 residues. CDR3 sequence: CASSLSFQETQYF. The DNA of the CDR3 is TGCGCCAGCAGCTTGTCTTTCCAAGAGACCCAGTACTTC.

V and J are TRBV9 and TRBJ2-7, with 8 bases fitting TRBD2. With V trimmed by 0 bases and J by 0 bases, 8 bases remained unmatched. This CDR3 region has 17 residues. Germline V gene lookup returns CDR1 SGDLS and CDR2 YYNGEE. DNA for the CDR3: TGTGCCAGCAGCGTAGTAAGACTAGCGCCTAGCTCCTACGAGCAGTACTTC. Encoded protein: CASSVVRLAPSSYEQYF.

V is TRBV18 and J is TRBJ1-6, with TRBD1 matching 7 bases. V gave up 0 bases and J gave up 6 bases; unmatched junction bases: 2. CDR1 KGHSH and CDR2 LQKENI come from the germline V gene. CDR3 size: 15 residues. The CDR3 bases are TGTGCCAGCTCACCACCTACAGGGGTTAATTCACCCCTCCACTTT. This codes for CASSPPTGVNSPLHF.

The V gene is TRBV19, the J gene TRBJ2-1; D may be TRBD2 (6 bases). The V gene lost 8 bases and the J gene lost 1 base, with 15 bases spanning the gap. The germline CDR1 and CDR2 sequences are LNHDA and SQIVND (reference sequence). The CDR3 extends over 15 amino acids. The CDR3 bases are TGTGCCAGTCGCCTGACTAGTGGGTCCTACAATGAGCAGTTCTTC. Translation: CASRLTSGSYNEQFF.

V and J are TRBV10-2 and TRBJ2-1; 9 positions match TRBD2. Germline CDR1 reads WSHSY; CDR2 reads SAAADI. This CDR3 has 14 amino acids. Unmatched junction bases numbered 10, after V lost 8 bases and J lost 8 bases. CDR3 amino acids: CASRGGLAIDEQFF. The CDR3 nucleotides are TGCGCCAGCCGCGGGGGACTAGCAATCGATGAGCAGTTCTTC.

Here the CDR3 DNA reads TGCGCCAGCAGCTTGGCTAGCGGTTTTTACAATGAGCAGTTCTTC. As protein: CASSLASGFYNEQFF. The V call is TRBV5-1, the J call TRBJ2-1; 7 positions match TRBD2. CDR1 is SGHRS, CDR2 YFSETQ, per germline. V was clipped by 0 bases and J by 4 bases; unmatched bases: 4. The CDR3 contains 15 residues.

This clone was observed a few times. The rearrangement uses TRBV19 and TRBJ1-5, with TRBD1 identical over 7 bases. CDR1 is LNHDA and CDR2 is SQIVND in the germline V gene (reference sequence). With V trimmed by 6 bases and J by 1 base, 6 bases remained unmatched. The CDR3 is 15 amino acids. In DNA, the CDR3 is TGTGCCAGTAGAAACTTGGACAGGAGCAATCAGCCCCAGCATTTT. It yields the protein CASRNLDRSNQPQHF.

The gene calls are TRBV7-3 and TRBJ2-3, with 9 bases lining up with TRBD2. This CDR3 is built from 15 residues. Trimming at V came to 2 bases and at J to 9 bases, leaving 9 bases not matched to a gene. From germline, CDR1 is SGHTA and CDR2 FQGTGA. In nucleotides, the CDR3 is TGTGCCAGCAGCTTAGCGGGGGGGCTTTCCCAGACGCAGTATTTT. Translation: CASSLAGGLSQTQYF. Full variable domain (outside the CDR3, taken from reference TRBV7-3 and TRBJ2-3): GAGVSQTPSNKVTEKGKYVELRCDPISGHTALYWYRQSLGQGPEFLIYFQGTGAADDSGLPNDRFFAVRPEGSVSTLKIQRTERGDSAVYLCASSLAGGLSQTQYFGPGTRLTVL.

CDR3 coding DNA: TGCGCCAGCAGCTTGGGTTGGGGCGAGACCCAGTACTTC. Translation: CASSLGWGETQYF. V and J are TRBV5-1 and TRBJ2-5; the D gene is possibly TRBD1 (5 bases). The CDR3 loop spans 13 amino acids. CDR1 is SGHRS and CDR2 is YFSETQ in the germline V gene. The germline V and J ends were trimmed by 0 bases and 5 bases, with 8 bases remaining between them.

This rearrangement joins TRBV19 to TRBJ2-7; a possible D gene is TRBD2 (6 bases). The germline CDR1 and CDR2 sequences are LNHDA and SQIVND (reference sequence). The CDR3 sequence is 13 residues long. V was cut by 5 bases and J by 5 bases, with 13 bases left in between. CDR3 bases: TGTGCCAGTAGTGCAAACAGGAGGGACGAGCAGTACTTC. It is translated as CASSANRRDEQYF. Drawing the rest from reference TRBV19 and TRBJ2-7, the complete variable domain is DGGITQSPKYLFRKEGQNVTLSCEQNLNHDAMYWYRQDPGQGLRLIYYSQIVNDFQKGDIAEGYSVSREKKESFPLTVTSAQKNPTAFYLCASSANRRDEQYFGPGTRLTVT.